A selection of T cell receptor beta chains follows, all from one sample in a study of T-cell reconstitution after alpha-beta-depleted transplantation in children. TCRdb ran MiXCR on the PCR reads and lists one entry per CDR3 protein. The top ten clones hold about 4.9% of a sample with under 300,000 distinct CDR3 sequences, approximately 9.9% of them seen once. This material consisted of PBMCs from the stem cell graft donor, taken from the stem cell graft. The receptors were gathered from a human donor who donated a stem cell graft to a child with SCID. CDR3s include the opening cysteine and the closing phenylalanine or tryptophan. D genes are given only for firm matches. Clone size is stated in some rows and not others, as once, few, many or a class when expanded.

d_call clone_size j_call v_call cdr3_aa cdr3_nt
NA many TRBJ2-3 TRBV7-6 CASSPDLTQYF TGTGCCAGCAGCCCAGATCTTACGCAGTATTTT
NA many TRBJ1-2 TRBV12-5 CASGFSFRREVYGYTF TGTGCTAGTGGTTTCTCTTTTCGCAGGGAGGTCTATGGCTACACCTTC
TRBD2 NA TRBJ2-1 TRBV12-3/TRBV12-4 CASSLLAGGPREQFF TGTGCCAGCAGTTTACTAGCGGGGGGGCCTCGTGAGCAGTTCTTC
NA many TRBJ1-2 TRBV4-1 CASSQEVKGYGYTF TGCGCCAGCAGCCAAGAAGTAAAAGGCTATGGCTACACCTTC
NA few TRBJ1-1 TRBV7-6 CASSPEAAGLWNTEAFF TGTGCCAGCAGCCCCGAGGCCGCAGGGCTTTGGAACACTGAAGCTTTCTTT
NA many TRBJ2-5 TRBV5-1 CASSLGQRYQETQYF TGCGCCAGCAGCTTGGGACAGAGGTACCAAGAGACCCAGTACTTC
NA many TRBJ2-5 TRBV7-9 CASRDSHQETQYF TGTGCCAGCAGGGACAGCCACCAAGAGACCCAGTACTTC
NA many TRBJ2-3 TRBV6-2/TRBV6-3 CASRLVFSTDTQYF TGTGCCAGCAGATTAGTGTTTTCCACAGATACGCAGTATTTT
NA many TRBJ2-2 TRBV5-1 CASSLNRANGELFF TGCGCCAGCAGCTTGAACAGGGCAAACGGGGAGCTGTTTTTT
NA many TRBJ2-2 TRBV5-1 CASSLAIRGDTGELFF TGCGCCAGCAGCTTGGCCATAAGGGGCGACACCGGGGAGCTGTTTTTT
NA many TRBJ1-2 TRBV6-1 CASRTGDGAYGYTF TGTGCCAGCCGCACAGGAGATGGAGCCTATGGCTACACCTTC
NA many TRBJ2-5 TRBV20-1 CSARDLLGETQYF TGCAGTGCTAGAGATCTTCTGGGGGAGACCCAGTACTTC
TRBD1 many TRBJ1-2 TRBV5-1 CASSRDRVGGYTF TGCGCCAGCAGCCGCGACAGGGTGGGAGGCTACACCTTC
NA many TRBJ2-2 TRBV5-5 CASSLGGKGTGELFF TGTGCCAGCAGCTTGGGGGGCAAGGGCACCGGGGAGCTGTTTTTT
NA few TRBJ1-1 TRBV24-1 CATSDPTGRGEAFF TGTGCCACCAGTGATCCCACCGGACGGGGAGAAGCTTTCTTT
NA many TRBJ1-3 TRBV20-1 CSASTESPGNTIYF TGCAGTGCTAGTACAGAATCCCCTGGAAACACCATATATTTT
NA many TRBJ2-3 TRBV20-1 CSAPGWGRLTDTQYF TGCAGTGCTCCCGGGTGGGGGCGATTGACAGATACGCAGTATTTT
NA NA TRBJ2-1 TRBV3-1 CATTQDPGALPRNEQFF TGTGCCACCACCCAAGATCCCGGGGCCCTCCCGCGCAATGAGCAGTTCTTC
NA many TRBJ2-7 TRBV2 CATKQGKLGYEQYF TGTGCCACCAAACAAGGGAAATTGGGTTACGAGCAGTACTTC
NA NA TRBJ2-7 TRBV5-5 CASSLGPPLEDEQYF TGTGCCAGCAGCTTGGGGCCACCCCTCGAGGACGAGCAGTACTTC
NA NA TRBJ2-7 TRBV20-1 CSARDRVGGTYPVQYF TGCAGTGCTAGAGATAGGGTGGGTGGGACTTATCCCGTGCAGTACTTC
NA many TRBJ1-1 TRBV20-1 CSASRALNTEAFF TGCAGTGCTAGCAGGGCCTTGAACACTGAAGCTTTCTTT
NA NA TRBJ1-4 TRBV15 CPTSRGGGKQVKLFF TGTCCCACCAGCAGAGGAGGTGGCAAACAAGTAAAACTGTTTTTT
NA few TRBJ1-3 TRBV20-1 CSARQGSGNTIYF TGCAGTGCTAGACAGGGCTCTGGAAACACCATATATTTT
NA many TRBJ2-3 TRBV9 CASSAPKDTQYF TGTGCCAGCAGCGCCCCCAAAGATACGCAGTATTTT
TRBD1 NA TRBJ2-1 TRBV2 CASSPQGAHYNEQFF TGTGCCAGCAGTCCTCAGGGGGCTCACTACAATGAGCAGTTCTTC
TRBD1 many TRBJ1-1 TRBV5-1 CASTGRGLNTEAFF TGCGCCAGCACTGGCAGGGGGCTGAACACTGAAGCTTTCTTT
NA many TRBJ1-1 TRBV5-1 CASSLEGARDNTEAFF TGCGCCAGCAGCTTGGAGGGCGCCCGGGATAACACTGAAGCTTTCTTT
TRBD1 many TRBJ1-6 TRBV20-1 CSARVWGDRASPLHF TGCAGTGCTAGAGTCTGGGGGGACAGGGCTTCACCCCTCCACTTT
TRBD2 few TRBJ2-3 TRBV3-1 CASSAPTSGGLASTDTQYF TGTGCCAGCAGCGCCCCGACTAGCGGGGGGCTAGCTAGCACAGATACGCAGTATTTT
NA many TRBJ2-1 TRBV12-3/TRBV12-4 CASSYLGGEQFF TGTGCCAGCAGTTACCTGGGGGGTGAGCAGTTCTTC
NA many TRBJ1-1 TRBV28 CASSFGGAPEAFF TGTGCCAGCAGTTTTGGGGGGGCGCCTGAAGCTTTCTTT
NA many TRBJ1-2 TRBV28 CASSLTGGGNYGYTF TGTGCCAGCAGTTTGACGGGCGGGGGGAACTATGGCTACACCTTC
NA many TRBJ1-3 TRBV12-3/TRBV12-4 CASSPRVSSGNTIYF TGTGCCAGCAGTCCCAGGGTATCTTCGGGAAACACCATATATTTT
TRBD2 many TRBJ2-5 TRBV29-1 CSVRGVETQYF TGCAGCGTTCGGGGGGTCGAGACCCAGTACTTC
NA many TRBJ1-1 TRBV5-1 CASSLAQGLNTEAFF TGCGCCAGCAGCTTGGCCCAGGGTTTGAACACTGAAGCTTTCTTT
NA many TRBJ2-2 TRBV7-8 CASSLGRSTGELFF TGTGCCAGCAGCTTAGGGAGGTCCACCGGGGAGCTGTTTTTT
NA many TRBJ1-5 TRBV6-1 CASSEHIWEQPQHF TGTGCCAGCAGTGAACATATTTGGGAACAGCCCCAGCATTTT
TRBD1 many TRBJ2-3 TRBV5-1 CASSLEASGQGATDTQYF TGCGCCAGCAGCTTGGAGGCGTCCGGACAGGGAGCCACAGATACGCAGTATTTT
NA many TRBJ1-2 TRBV20-1 CSAREGLATFTNYGYTF TGCAGTGCTAGAGAGGGGCTTGCGACATTCACGAACTATGGCTACACCTTC
NA many TRBJ1-6 TRBV4-3 CASSQGVEGNSPLHF TGCGCCAGCAGCCAAGGAGTGGAGGGGAATTCACCCCTCCACTTT
NA many TRBJ1-1 TRBV3-1 CASSLSGGHWNTEAFF TGTGCCAGCAGTCTAAGCGGGGGACACTGGAACACTGAAGCTTTCTTT
NA many TRBJ2-1 TRBV12-3/TRBV12-4 CASSSPLREQFF TGTGCCAGCAGTTCTCCCCTACGAGAGCAGTTCTTC
NA NA TRBJ1-5 TRBV7-2 CASSPPGNSNQPQHF TGTGCCAGCAGCCCCCCGGGGAATAGCAATCAGCCCCAGCATTTT